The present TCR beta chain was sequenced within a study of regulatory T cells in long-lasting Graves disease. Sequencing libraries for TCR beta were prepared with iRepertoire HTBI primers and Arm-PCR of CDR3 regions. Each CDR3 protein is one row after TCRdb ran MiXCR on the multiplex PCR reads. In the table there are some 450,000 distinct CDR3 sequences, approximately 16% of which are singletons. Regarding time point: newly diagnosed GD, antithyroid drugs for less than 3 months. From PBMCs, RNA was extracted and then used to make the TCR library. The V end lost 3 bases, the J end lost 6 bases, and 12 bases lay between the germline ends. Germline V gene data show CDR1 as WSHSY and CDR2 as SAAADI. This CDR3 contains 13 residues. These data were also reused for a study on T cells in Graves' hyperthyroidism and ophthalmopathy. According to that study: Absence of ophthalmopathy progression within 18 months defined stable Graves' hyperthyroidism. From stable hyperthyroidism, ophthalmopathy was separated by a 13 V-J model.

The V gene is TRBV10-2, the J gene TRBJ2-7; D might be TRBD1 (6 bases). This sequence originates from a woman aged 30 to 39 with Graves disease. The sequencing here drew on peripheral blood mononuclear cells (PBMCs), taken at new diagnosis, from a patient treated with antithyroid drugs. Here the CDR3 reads CASSEQGLSEQYF. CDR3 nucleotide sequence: TGCGCCAGCAGTGAACAGGGATTGAGCGAGCAGTACTTC.